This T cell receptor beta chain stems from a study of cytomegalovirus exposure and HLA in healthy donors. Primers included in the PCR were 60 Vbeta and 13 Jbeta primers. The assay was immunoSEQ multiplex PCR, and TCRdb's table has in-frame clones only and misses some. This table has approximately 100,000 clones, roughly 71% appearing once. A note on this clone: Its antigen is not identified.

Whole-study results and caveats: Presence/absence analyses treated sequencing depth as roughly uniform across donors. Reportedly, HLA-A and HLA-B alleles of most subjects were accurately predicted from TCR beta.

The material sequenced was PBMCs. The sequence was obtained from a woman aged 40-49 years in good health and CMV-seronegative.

CDR3 in amino acids: CASSFRTGFSEAFF. Here the CDR3 DNA reads TGTGCCAGCAGCTTTCGCACGGGGTTCTCTGAAGCTTTCTTT. J is TRBJ1-1 and V is TRBV5-6; D gene unclear. Per the germline V gene, CDR1 is SGHDT and CDR2 is YYEEEE. This CDR3 region has 14 residues. Trimming removed 2 bases from V and 6 bases from J, with 14 bases in between.